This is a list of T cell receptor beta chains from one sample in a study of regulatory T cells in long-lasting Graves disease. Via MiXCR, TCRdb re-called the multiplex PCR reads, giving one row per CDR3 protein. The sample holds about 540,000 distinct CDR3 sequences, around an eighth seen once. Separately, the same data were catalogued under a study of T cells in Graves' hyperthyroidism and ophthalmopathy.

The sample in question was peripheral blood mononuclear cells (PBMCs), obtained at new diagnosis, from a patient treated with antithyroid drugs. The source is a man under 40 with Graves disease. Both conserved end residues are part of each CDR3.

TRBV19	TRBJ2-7	CASSSPGQGTYEQYF
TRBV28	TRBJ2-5	CASRSLAVNQETQYF
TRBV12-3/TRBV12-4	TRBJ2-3	CASSLWRDPTDTQYF
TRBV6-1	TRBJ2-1	CASKRTGGGDEQFF
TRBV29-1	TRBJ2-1	CSVPRTSGSWYNEQFF
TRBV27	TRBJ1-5	CASSLTALENQPQHF
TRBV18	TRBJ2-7	CASSPRTIQKTEQYF
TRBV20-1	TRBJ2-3	CSVVSSTDTQYF
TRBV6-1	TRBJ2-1	CASSEAEGNNEQFF
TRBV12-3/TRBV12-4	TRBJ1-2	CASTRRGEDGYTF
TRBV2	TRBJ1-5	CASSVRGQETDNQPQHF
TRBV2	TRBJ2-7	CATSGTSTYEQYF
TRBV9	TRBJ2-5	CASSVSWIQETQYF
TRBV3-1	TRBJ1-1	CASSQEAGLAFF
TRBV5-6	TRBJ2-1	CASSFAGEQFF
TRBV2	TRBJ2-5	CASRGAELYQETQYF
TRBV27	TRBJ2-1	CASSLLSSGRMGHNEQFF
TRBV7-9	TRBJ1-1	CASSPYFLNTEAFF
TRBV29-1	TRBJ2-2	CSVEDPFPGPQNTGELFF
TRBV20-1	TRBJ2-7	CSASGSTSGRFSSSYEQYF
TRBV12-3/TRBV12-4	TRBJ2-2	CASSGGGNTGELFF
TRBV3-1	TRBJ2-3	CASSQRLAGADTQYF